The sequence of this T cell receptor (beta chain) was determined in a study of blood T cell repertoires in COVID-19. Profiled with immunoSEQ multiplex PCR; TCRdb holds only in-frame clones, not every one. The data hold 250,000 or so clones, with about 90% observed a single time. The CDR3 length is 15 residues. The germline V gene has CDR1 SGHNT and CDR2 YYREEE (reference sequence). V shed 4 bases and J 6 bases; nucleotides not matched to a gene: 11. The TCR comes from a woman aged 40-49 years who had been exposed to COVID-19. The V call is TRBV5-4, the J call TRBJ1-1; 8 bases are a match to TRBD1. Sequencing used PBMCs or T cells enriched from blood (not recorded which). The CDR3: CASSPWTGNHAEAFF. CDR3 coding DNA: TGTGCCAGCAGCCCCTGGACAGGGAATCACGCTGAAGCTTTCTTT.